This T cell receptor (beta chain) was profiled in a study of T cell repertoires in cytomegalovirus infection. This clonotype has a handful of counts. Antigen unknown. General observations from the study: HLA-C-restricted CMV-specific TCR beta clonotypes were dominant in the ex vivo response.

TCRdb processed the reads anew with MiXCR; each CDR3 protein has one entry. The sample has almost 500,000 distinct CDR3 sequences, around 11% seen once; the top ten hold roughly 10%. The receptor's source is a human donor in good health (CMV status not recorded). Some clones in this sample may be carry-over from other donors' samples. What was sequenced was PBMCs.

CDR3 loop: CSASDSGRAYPRYEQYF. The DNA of the CDR3 is TGCAGTGCTAGTGATAGCGGGAGGGCTTACCCGCGCTACGAGCAGTACTTC. The chain uses TRBV20-1 and TRBJ2-7; 11 bases line up with TRBD2. The junction had 13 bases not matched to a gene; V was cut back by 3 bases and J by 3 bases. The CDR3 extends over 17 amino acids. Germline CDR1 and CDR2: DFQATT and SNEGSKA (reference sequence).